A single sample gave rise to the 9 T cell receptor beta chains below, sequenced in a study of blood T cell repertoires in COVID-19. Clones were read by immunoSEQ multiplex PCR, and TCRdb kept only the in-frame ones, dropping some. Of more than 30,000 clones in the sample, roughly 90% are singletons; the top ten hold more than 0.45%. Material: peripheral blood. The receptors stem from a woman in her thirties or forties with active or convalescent COVID-19.

The rearrangement uses TRBV27 and TRBJ2-7; TRBD1 agrees at 8 bases. The CDR3 spans 14 residues. Per germline, CDR1 MNHEY and CDR2 SMNVEV (reference sequence). With 5 bases clipped from V and 3 bases from J, the junction kept 6 bases outside the gene matches. The CDR3 nucleotides read TGTGCCAGCAGTACAAGGGACAGGAACTACGAGCAGTACTTC. It encodes CASSTRDRNYEQYF.

The J gene is TRBJ1-1, the V gene TRBV7-9; D not certain. The CDR3 runs 14 residues. Trimming left V 2 bases short and J 0 bases short, with 7 bases between. CDR1 SEHNR and CDR2 FQNEAQ come from the germline V gene (reference sequence). CDR3 DNA sequence: TGTGCCAGCAGCTTATCGCAGATGAACACTGAAGCTTTCTTT. It yields the protein CASSLSQMNTEAFF.

The genes are TRBV11-1 and TRBJ1-3; D might be TRBD1 (6 bases). The CDR3 is 15 residues long. The germline V gene has CDR1 SGHAT and CDR2 FQDESV (reference sequence). Trimming stripped 5 bases from V and 4 bases from J, with 15 bases between. The CDR3 protein is CASSKRDIAGNTIYF. CDR3 coding DNA: TGTGCCAGCAGCAAACGGGACATCGCGGGAAACACCATATATTTT.

The chain links TRBV9 to TRBJ2-7, with 8 bases matching TRBD2. CDR1 is SGDLS and CDR2 is YYNGEE in the germline V gene. The V segment lost 2 bases and the J segment 3 bases; nucleotides outside the gene matches: 4. The CDR3 covers 14 residues. The CDR3, as DNA: TGTGCCAGCAGCGTTGCCGGGAGGGGCTACGAGCAGTACTTC. Amino acids: CASSVAGRGYEQYF.

The genes are TRBV7-3 and TRBJ1-6; a possible D gene is TRBD1 (6 bases). The V gene's germline CDR1 is SGHTA and CDR2 FQGTGA. The CDR3 extends over 15 amino acids. V was shortened by 3 bases and J by 9 bases, with 15 bases between the two germline ends. CDR3 sequence: CASSLAAGEGSPLHF. The CDR3 DNA reads TGTGCCAGCAGCTTGGCGGCAGGGGAGGGTTCACCCCTCCACTTT.

The rearrangement uses TRBV14 and TRBJ2-5; 11 nucleotides agree with TRBD2. V trimming: 4 bases; J trimming: 1 base; junction bases outside the gene matches: 5. From germline, CDR1 is SGHDN and CDR2 FVKESK. This CDR3 contains 16 residues. The DNA of the CDR3 is TGTGCCAGCAGCCCCCTAGCGGGGGGCCTCCAAGAGACCCAGTACTTC. This translates into CASSPLAGGLQETQYF.

V is TRBV5-1 and J is TRBJ2-2, with 11 nucleotides matching TRBD2. Germline CDR1 is SGHRS and CDR2 is YFSETQ. V was clipped by 4 bases and J by 0 bases; unmatched bases: 5. This CDR3 is built from 17 residues. The CDR3 DNA reads TGCGCCAGCAGCACCTTAGCGGGAGGGCCGAACACCGGGGAGCTGTTTTTT. As protein: CASSTLAGGPNTGELFF.

The chain couples TRBV19 to TRBJ2-1; a weak D match, TRBD1 (6 bases). The CDR3 is made up of 14 amino acids. Germline V gene data show CDR1 as LNHDA and CDR2 as SQIVND (reference sequence). V lost 1 base to trimming and J lost 7 bases, with 11 bases between them. Here the CDR3 reads CASSIAAGVNEQFF. CDR3 DNA: TGTGCCAGTAGTATAGCGGCAGGGGTGAATGAGCAGTTCTTC.

The chain is built from TRBV9 and TRBJ1-6; TRBD1 might be the D (6 bases). There are 16 residues in the CDR3. Germline-derived CDR1 and CDR2 are SGDLS and YYNGEE. V lost 2 bases and J lost 0, with 9 bases in between. CDR3 loop: CASSVTGSSYNSPLHF. The CDR3 bases are TGTGCCAGCAGCGTTACAGGGAGCTCCTATAATTCACCCCTCCACTTT.